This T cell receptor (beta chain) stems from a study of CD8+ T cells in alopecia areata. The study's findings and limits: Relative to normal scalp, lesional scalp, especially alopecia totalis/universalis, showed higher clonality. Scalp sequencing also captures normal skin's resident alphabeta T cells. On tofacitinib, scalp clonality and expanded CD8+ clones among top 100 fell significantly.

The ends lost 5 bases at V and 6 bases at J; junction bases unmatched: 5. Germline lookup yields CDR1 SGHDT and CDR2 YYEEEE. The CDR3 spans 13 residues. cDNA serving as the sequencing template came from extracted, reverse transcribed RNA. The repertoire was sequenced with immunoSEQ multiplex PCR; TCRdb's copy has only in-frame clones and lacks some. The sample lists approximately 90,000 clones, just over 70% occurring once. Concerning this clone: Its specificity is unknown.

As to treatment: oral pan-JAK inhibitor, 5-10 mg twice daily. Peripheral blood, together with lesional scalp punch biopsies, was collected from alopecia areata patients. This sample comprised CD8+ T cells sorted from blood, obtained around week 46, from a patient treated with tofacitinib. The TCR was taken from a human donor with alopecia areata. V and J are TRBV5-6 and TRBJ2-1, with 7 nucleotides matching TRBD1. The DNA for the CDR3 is TGTGCCAGCAGTTCCGGGACAGTCAATGAGCAGTTCTTC. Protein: CASSSGTVNEQFF.